What follows are 7 T cell receptor beta chains derived from one specimen sequenced in a study of cytomegalovirus exposure and HLA in healthy donors. The PCR had 60 Vbeta and 13 Jbeta primers. Clones were read by immunoSEQ multiplex PCR, and TCRdb kept only the in-frame ones, dropping some. The table shows more than 150,000 clones, with approximately 80% occurring only once. The sample consisted of PBMCs. Receptors were obtained from a boy aged 5-17 years in good health and CMV-seronegative.

About this clone: Because it lacks the conserved phenylalanine or tryptophan at the end, this CDR3 is likely a read error. The limits of the CDR3 on the DNA are not certain, so only TCRdb's listed CDR3 is given. This chain uses TRBV6-1 with TRBJ1-1; the D segment call TRBD1 is taken from the table without a DNA check. The CDR3 has 15 residues if both end residues are counted. Germline loops: CDR1 MNHNS, CDR2 SASEGT. CDR3 amino acids: CASSEARRDRGPPRV.

This chain connects TRBV2 to TRBJ2-3; no reliable D call. The length of the CDR3 is 12 residues. Germline CDR1 is SNHLY and CDR2 is FYNNEI. The V end was cut by 8 bases, the J end by 1 base, with 7 bases between. CDR3 sequence reads: CASGLRTDTQYF. In DNA form, the CDR3 reads TGTGCCAGCGGCCTTCGCACAGATACGCAGTATTTT.

The genes are TRBV30 and TRBJ2-5; 14 bases are a match to TRBD2. This CDR3 spans 14 amino acids. V was pared by 5 bases and J by 5 bases, with 4 bases of the junction left unmatched. Germline assignment: CDR1 GTSNPN and CDR2 SVGIG (reference sequence). The DNA of the CDR3 is TGTGCCTGGGGACTAGCGGGGGGCAGGGAGACCCAGTACTTC. This sequence encodes CAWGLAGGRETQYF.

The gene calls are TRBV5-6 and TRBJ2-7, with D perhaps matching TRBD2 (5 bases). The CDR3 loop spans 15 amino acids. The V and J ends lost 0 bases and 2 bases respectively, with 12 bases between them. Germline V gives CDR1 SGHDT, CDR2 YYEEEE. Here the CDR3 DNA reads TGTGCCAGCAGCTTGGTTAGCGCGCCTGCCTACGAGCAGTACTTC. Its translation: CASSLVSAPAYEQYF.

V gene TRBV10-3 combines with J gene TRBJ2-1; 7 nucleotides match TRBD2. This CDR3 spans 14 amino acids. Losses at the gene ends were 3 bases for V and 6 bases for J; bases not matched to a gene: 5. Germline V gene sequence: CDR1 ENHRY, CDR2 SYGVKD. This CDR3 is CAISEAGRPNEQFF. CDR3 DNA sequence: TGTGCCATCAGTGAAGCGGGACGCCCCAATGAGCAGTTCTTC.

The chain is built from TRBV9 and TRBJ2-1; 9 bases are shared with TRBD2. The ends lost 2 bases at V and 4 bases at J; junction bases unmatched: 4. The CDR3 is 15 amino acids. The V gene's germline CDR1 is SGDLS and CDR2 YYNGEE. The CDR3 DNA is TGTGCCAGCAGCGTCGCGGGGGGGCCATACAATGAGCAGTTCTTC. Amino acid sequence: CASSVAGGPYNEQFF. Complete variable domain (other parts from reference TRBV9 and TRBJ2-1): DSGVTQTPKHLITATGQRVTLRCSPRSGDLSVYWYQQSLDQGLQFLIQYYNGEERAKGNILERFSAQQFPDLHSELNLSSLELGDSALYFCASSVAGGPYNEQFFGPGTRLTVL.

The rearrangement uses TRBV27 and TRBJ2-3, with 9 bases lining up with TRBD2. Germline V CDR1 and CDR2: MNHEY, SMNVEV (reference sequence). The CDR3 sequence is 19 residues long. J was trimmed by 4 bases and V by 5 bases; bases with no gene match: 19. The CDR3 region has the DNA TGTGCCAGCAGTCCACAGCGGGGGGCCGGTCCTTTTTACTCAGATACGCAGTATTTT. Its translation is CASSPQRGAGPFYSDTQYF.